This T cell receptor beta chain was retrieved from a study of Ad26.COV2.S vaccination and SARS-CoV-2 variants. Study-level background: Vaccine-arm donor from the placebo-controlled COV1001 Ad26.COV2.S trial. In the study, Ad26.COV2.S was injected intramuscularly once, or twice 56 days apart. Findings and limits, study-wide: Vaccine and placebo recipients had comparable breadth of non-spike TCRs.

Sample treatment: roughly 20 received Ad26.COV2.S at low or high dose, single or two shots; roughly five received placebo; per-sample allocation not given. At day 63 after the first vaccine or placebo injection, samples were drawn. The germline V gene has CDR1 LGHDT and CDR2 YNNKEL (reference sequence). The CDR3 runs 12 residues. The germline V and J ends were trimmed by 1 base and 8 bases, with 8 bases remaining between them. The assay was immunoSEQ multiplex PCR, and TCRdb's table has in-frame clones only and misses some. Of about 320,000 clones in the sample, 85% to 90% were seen once. A remark on this clone: Its antigen is undetermined. This sample also contains other DNA sequences that code for the same CDR3.

The sequenced sample was peripheral blood, obtained in a trial of Ad26.COV2.S vaccine versus placebo. This chain joins TRBV3-1 (or the pseudogene TRBV3-2) and TRBJ1-2; D is ambiguous. The TCR comes from a person between 18 and 60 years old who received the Ad26.COV2.S COVID-19 vaccine or a placebo. Here the CDR3 DNA reads TGTGCCAGCAGCCAAGTCGGAGGGGGCTACACCTTC. Translation gives CASSQVGGGYTF.